These T cell receptor beta chains were read from a single sample in a study of PD-L1 blockade in urothelial cancer. The protocol was immunoSEQ multiplex PCR, while the TCRdb copy is restricted to in-frame clones and leaves out a portion. The sample has tens of thousands of clones; around 86% are singletons. Sequenced material: PBMCs, taken around atezolizumab (anti-PD-L1) treatment. These TCRs come from a man aged 55 to 69 with urothelial cancer. The CDR3 runs from the conserved cysteine through the conserved F or W. The D gene is left open where the match is weak. Expanded clones get a size class; other rows say once, few or many, or leave the size out.

D gene: .; V gene: TRBV5-6; clone size: .; J gene: TRBJ1-2; CDR3 protein: CASSTWERRTRGYTF; CDR3 DNA: TGTGCCAGCAGCACGTGGGAACGGCGGACTCGGGGCTACACCTTC
D gene: .; V gene: TRBV18; clone size: .; J gene: TRBJ1-2; CDR3 protein: CASSPQRSTTTHYGYTF; CDR3 DNA: TGTGCCAGCTCACCACAGCGTTCGACGACTACTCACTATGGCTACACCTTC
D gene: .; V gene: TRBV15; clone size: .; J gene: TRBJ1-6; CDR3 protein: CATSRDLDNSPLHF; CDR3 DNA: TGTGCCACCAGCAGAGACCTAGACAATTCACCCCTCCACTTT
D gene: TRBD1; V gene: TRBV27; clone size: .; J gene: TRBJ1-4; CDR3 protein: CASSLRDRVTNEKLFF; CDR3 DNA: TGTGCCAGCAGTTTAAGGGACAGGGTAACTAATGAAAAACTGTTTTTT
D gene: .; V gene: TRBV5-6; clone size: .; J gene: TRBJ2-1; CDR3 protein: CASISLGGTENYNEQFF; CDR3 DNA: TGTGCCAGCATCTCACTAGGCGGGACAGAAAACTACAATGAGCAGTTCTTC
D gene: .; V gene: TRBV6-8; clone size: .; J gene: TRBJ1-1; CDR3 protein: CASSSWFGRGGMNTEAFF; CDR3 DNA: TGTGCCAGCAGTTCGTGGTTTGGCAGGGGAGGGATGAACACTGAAGCTTTCTTT
D gene: TRBD2; V gene: TRBV2; clone size: .; J gene: TRBJ2-1; CDR3 protein: CASSDLAGGRYNEQFF; CDR3 DNA: TGTGCCAGCAGTGACTTGGCGGGGGGGCGTTACAATGAGCAGTTCTTC
D gene: TRBD2; V gene: TRBV9; clone size: .; J gene: TRBJ2-7; CDR3 protein: CASSPRTLAGGSYEQYF; CDR3 DNA: TGTGCCAGCAGCCCTCGAACACTAGCGGGGGGCTCCTACGAGCAGTACTTC
D gene: .; V gene: TRBV30; clone size: .; J gene: TRBJ2-3; CDR3 protein: CAWGQPQGTQYF; CDR3 DNA: TGTGCCTGGGGACAGCCCCAAGGTACGCAGTATTTT
D gene: TRBD2; V gene: TRBV19; clone size: .; J gene: TRBJ2-1; CDR3 protein: CASSSLAGGDNEQFF; CDR3 DNA: TGTGCCAGTAGCTCGCTAGCGGGGGGGGACAATGAGCAGTTCTTC
D gene: .; V gene: TRBV20-1; clone size: .; J gene: TRBJ1-1; CDR3 protein: CSATSAAGAFF; CDR3 DNA: TGCAGTGCCACTTCGGCGGCAGGGGCTTTCTTT
D gene: TRBD2; V gene: TRBV25-1; clone size: .; J gene: TRBJ2-7; CDR3 protein: CASSDAGDWYEQYF; CDR3 DNA: TGTGCCAGCAGTGACGCGGGGGACTGGTACGAGCAGTACTTC
D gene: TRBD1; V gene: TRBV10-1; clone size: .; J gene: TRBJ2-7; CDR3 protein: CASSRGQGPYEQYF; CDR3 DNA: TGCGCCAGCAGTCGTGGACAGGGGCCCTACGAGCAGTACTTC
D gene: TRBD2; V gene: TRBV5-5; clone size: .; J gene: TRBJ2-5; CDR3 protein: CASSLAGLAGGRETQYF; CDR3 DNA: TGTGCCAGCAGCTTGGCCGGACTAGCGGGGGGGCGTGAGACCCAGTACTTC
D gene: .; V gene: TRBV18; clone size: .; J gene: TRBJ1-1; CDR3 protein: CASSPDPDEAFF; CDR3 DNA: TGTGCCAGCTCACCAGATCCAGATGAAGCTTTCTTT
D gene: .; V gene: TRBV11-2; clone size: .; J gene: TRBJ1-5; CDR3 protein: CASSATLFQPQHF; CDR3 DNA: TGTGCCAGCAGCGCAACTCTCTTTCAGCCCCAGCATTTT
D gene: .; V gene: TRBV6-5; clone size: .; J gene: TRBJ1-5; CDR3 protein: CASSPMRNQPQHF; CDR3 DNA: TGTGCCAGCAGCCCAATGCGAAATCAGCCCCAGCATTTT
D gene: .; V gene: TRBV29-1; clone size: .; J gene: TRBJ1-2; CDR3 protein: CSAGGEGGYTF; CDR3 DNA: TGCAGCGCCGGGGGAGAGGGGGGCTACACCTTC
D gene: TRBD1; V gene: TRBV11-3; clone size: .; J gene: TRBJ1-3; CDR3 protein: CASSRDSSSGNTIYF; CDR3 DNA: TGTGCCAGCAGCCGGGACAGCAGCTCTGGAAACACCATATATTTT
D gene: TRBD2; V gene: TRBV9; clone size: .; J gene: TRBJ2-1; CDR3 protein: CASSGAGGEQFF; CDR3 DNA: TGTGCCAGCAGCGGAGCGGGGGGTGAGCAGTTCTTC
D gene: .; V gene: TRBV5-1; clone size: .; J gene: TRBJ1-4; CDR3 protein: CASSLTALTGEKLFF; CDR3 DNA: TGCGCCAGCAGTTTAACGGCCCTGACGGGGGAAAAACTGTTTTTT
D gene: TRBD2; V gene: TRBV25-1; clone size: .; J gene: TRBJ2-1; CDR3 protein: CASSESGGLANEQFF; CDR3 DNA: TGTGCCAGCAGTGAAAGCGGGGGCCTCGCGAATGAGCAGTTCTTC
D gene: TRBD2; V gene: TRBV19; clone size: .; J gene: TRBJ2-5; CDR3 protein: CASRGAGGRETQYF; CDR3 DNA: TGTGCCAGTAGAGGCGCGGGGGGCCGGGAGACCCAGTACTTC
D gene: TRBD1; V gene: TRBV30; clone size: .; J gene: TRBJ1-2; CDR3 protein: CAWSAGQGVSTF; CDR3 DNA: TGTGCCTGGAGCGCGGGACAGGGGGTGTCCACCTTC
D gene: .; V gene: TRBV5-1; clone size: .; J gene: TRBJ1-3; CDR3 protein: CASSLGPVSGNTIYF; CDR3 DNA: TGCGCCAGCAGCTTGGGCCCGGTCTCTGGAAACACCATATATTTT
D gene: .; V gene: TRBV29-1; clone size: .; J gene: TRBJ2-7; CDR3 protein: CSAASAGINEQYF; CDR3 DNA: TGCAGCGCCGCCAGTGCGGGGATTAACGAGCAGTACTTC
D gene: TRBD1; V gene: TRBV29-1; clone size: .; J gene: TRBJ1-2; CDR3 protein: CSVEALDRGLRNYGYTF; CDR3 DNA: TGCAGCGTTGAAGCCCTTGACAGGGGGCTTCGGAACTATGGCTACACCTTC
D gene: TRBD2; V gene: TRBV9; clone size: .; J gene: TRBJ2-5; CDR3 protein: CASSPLAGGQETQYF; CDR3 DNA: TGTGCCAGCAGCCCGCTAGCGGGGGGACAAGAGACCCAGTACTTC
D gene: .; V gene: TRBV7-2; clone size: .; J gene: TRBJ1-1; CDR3 protein: CASSLTGSHTEAFF; CDR3 DNA: TGTGCCAGCAGCTTAACAGGGTCCCACACTGAAGCTTTCTTT
D gene: TRBD1; V gene: TRBV7-2; clone size: .; J gene: TRBJ2-7; CDR3 protein: CASSLGRTGRYEQYF; CDR3 DNA: TGTGCCAGCAGCTTAGGTCGGACAGGGAGGTACGAGCAGTACTTC
D gene: .; V gene: TRBV5-1; clone size: .; J gene: TRBJ1-1; CDR3 protein: CASKEGGYPNTEAFF; CDR3 DNA: TGCGCCAGCAAGGAGGGAGGTTACCCTAACACTGAAGCTTTCTTT
D gene: .; V gene: TRBV20-1; clone size: .; J gene: TRBJ2-1; CDR3 protein: CSAHDTPYQFF; CDR3 DNA: TGCAGTGCTCATGACACGCCGTACCAGTTCTTC
D gene: TRBD1; V gene: TRBV2; clone size: .; J gene: TRBJ1-2; CDR3 protein: CASSWTGYGYTF; CDR3 DNA: TGTGCCAGCAGCTGGACAGGCTATGGCTACACCTTC
D gene: TRBD2; V gene: TRBV30; clone size: few; J gene: TRBJ2-7; CDR3 protein: CAWTRPGIAGSYEQYF; CDR3 DNA: TGTGCCTGGACAAGACCCGGGATAGCGGGGTCCTACGAGCAGTACTTC
D gene: .; V gene: TRBV4-1; clone size: .; J gene: TRBJ2-2; CDR3 protein: CASSQDRGTLNTGELFF; CDR3 DNA: TGCGCCAGCAGCCAAGATCGAGGGACTCTAAACACCGGGGAGCTGTTTTTT
D gene: TRBD2; V gene: TRBV5-1; clone size: .; J gene: TRBJ2-3; CDR3 protein: CASSLLSGGGDTQYF; CDR3 DNA: TGCGCCAGCAGCTTGCTTAGCGGGGGGGGAGATACGCAGTATTTT
D gene: TRBD2; V gene: TRBV7-3; clone size: .; J gene: TRBJ2-3; CDR3 protein: CASSGSGGAGNTQYF; CDR3 DNA: TGTGCCAGCAGCGGGAGCGGGGGGGCCGGGAATACGCAGTATTTT
D gene: TRBD1; V gene: TRBV4-3; clone size: .; J gene: TRBJ2-6; CDR3 protein: CASSQGTVHSGANVLTF; CDR3 DNA: TGCGCCAGCAGCCAGGGGACAGTTCACTCTGGGGCCAACGTCCTGACTTTC
D gene: TRBD2; V gene: TRBV29-1; clone size: .; J gene: TRBJ2-3; CDR3 protein: CSAEGSGGRDTQYF; CDR3 DNA: TGCAGCGCCGAGGGGAGCGGGGGGAGGGATACGCAGTATTTT
D gene: .; V gene: TRBV2; clone size: few; J gene: TRBJ1-1; CDR3 protein: CASSDRVRPEAFF; CDR3 DNA: TGTGCCAGCAGTGACAGGGTGAGGCCTGAAGCTTTCTTT
D gene: TRBD2; V gene: TRBV5-1; clone size: .; J gene: TRBJ2-5; CDR3 protein: CASSFTSGGQETQYF; CDR3 DNA: TGCGCCAGCAGCTTTACTAGCGGGGGCCAAGAGACCCAGTACTTC
D gene: .; V gene: TRBV19; clone size: .; J gene: TRBJ1-2; CDR3 protein: CASSIWAHGAGYTF; CDR3 DNA: TGTGCCAGTAGTATTTGGGCACATGGGGCCGGCTACACCTTC
D gene: .; V gene: TRBV7-2; clone size: .; J gene: TRBJ2-1; CDR3 protein: CASSLLADSYNEQFF; CDR3 DNA: TGTGCCAGCAGCCTCTTAGCGGACTCCTACAATGAGCAGTTCTTC
D gene: .; V gene: TRBV28; clone size: few; J gene: TRBJ1-1; CDR3 protein: CASKQSLLNTEAFF; CDR3 DNA: TGTGCCAGCAAACAGAGCCTATTGAACACTGAAGCTTTCTTT
D gene: .; V gene: TRBV28; clone size: .; J gene: TRBJ1-1; CDR3 protein: CASSLPGMNTEAFF; CDR3 DNA: TGTGCCAGCAGTTTGCCGGGAATGAACACTGAAGCTTTCTTT
D gene: TRBD1; V gene: TRBV2; clone size: .; J gene: TRBJ1-5; CDR3 protein: CASNGDRGSNQPQHF; CDR3 DNA: TGTGCCAGCAACGGGGACAGGGGATCCAATCAGCCCCAGCATTTT
D gene: .; V gene: TRBV6-1; clone size: .; J gene: TRBJ2-1; CDR3 protein: CASSVSRTAYNEQFF; CDR3 DNA: TGTGCCAGCAGTGTATCGAGGACAGCTTACAATGAGCAGTTCTTC
D gene: .; V gene: TRBV5-6; clone size: .; J gene: TRBJ1-2; CDR3 protein: CASSLVGGHMGYTF; CDR3 DNA: TGTGCCAGCAGCTTGGTTGGAGGCCATATGGGCTACACCTTC
D gene: TRBD2; V gene: TRBV5-4; clone size: .; J gene: TRBJ2-3; CDR3 protein: CASSRTSGGEDTQYF; CDR3 DNA: TGTGCCAGCAGCCGGACTAGCGGGGGGGAAGATACGCAGTATTTT
D gene: .; V gene: TRBV28; clone size: .; J gene: TRBJ2-7; CDR3 protein: CASSPNYEQYF; CDR3 DNA: TGTGCCAGCAGTCCTAACTACGAGCAGTACTTC
D gene: TRBD2; V gene: TRBV5-8; clone size: .; J gene: TRBJ2-1; CDR3 protein: CASNFGGYNEQFF; CDR3 DNA: TGTGCCAGCAACTTCGGGGGGTACAATGAGCAGTTCTTC
D gene: TRBD1; V gene: TRBV11-3; clone size: .; J gene: TRBJ2-2; CDR3 protein: CASSKGQGDTGELFF; CDR3 DNA: TGTGCCAGCAGCAAGGGACAGGGGGATACCGGGGAGCTGTTTTTT
D gene: .; V gene: TRBV20-1; clone size: .; J gene: TRBJ1-5; CDR3 protein: CRENQPQHF; CDR3 DNA: TGCAGAGAGAATCAGCCCCAGCATTTT
D gene: .; V gene: TRBV27; clone size: .; J gene: TRBJ2-7; CDR3 protein: CASSLRGLNPYEQYF; CDR3 DNA: TGTGCCAGCAGTTTAAGGGGACTCAACCCCTACGAGCAGTACTTC
D gene: .; V gene: TRBV6-6; clone size: .; J gene: TRBJ1-4; CDR3 protein: CASSSTRDEKLFF; CDR3 DNA: TGTGCCAGCAGCTCCACCCGGGATGAAAAACTGTTTTTT
D gene: .; V gene: TRBV5-4; clone size: .; J gene: TRBJ2-5; CDR3 protein: CASSLARPQETQYF; CDR3 DNA: TGTGCCAGCAGCTTGGCTAGACCCCAAGAGACCCAGTACTTC
D gene: TRBD1; V gene: TRBV29-1; clone size: .; J gene: TRBJ1-2; CDR3 protein: CSVTYRQGALNYGYTF; CDR3 DNA: TGCAGCGTAACCTATCGGCAGGGGGCGCTTAACTATGGCTACACCTTC